These T cell receptor beta chains were read from a single sample in a study of T cell repertoires in cytomegalovirus infection. TCRdb recomputed calls from the reads with MiXCR, one row per CDR3 protein. Among fewer than 250,000 distinct CDR3 sequences, roughly 22% were seen once, and the ten largest hold around a sixth. What was sequenced was CD8+ T cells from PBMCs. The receptors were gathered from a human donor in good health (CMV status not recorded). Some clones in this sample may be carry-over from other donors' samples. Both conserved end residues are part of each CDR3. A D gene is named only where the DNA matches it firmly. Clone size appears in some rows only: once, few, many, or a class for an expanded clone.

>TRBJ2-7|.|many|TRBV7-8
CASSFYRDTYEQYF
TGTGCCAGCAGCTTCTACCGGGACACATACGAGCAGTACTTC
>TRBJ2-3|.|many|TRBV28
CASSFTRGFTDTQYF
TGTGCCAGCAGTTTCACGAGGGGTTTCACAGATACGCAGTATTTT
>TRBJ2-7|.|few|TRBV5-1
CASSLEGPGNYEQYF
TGCGCCAGCAGCTTGGAAGGGCCCGGAAACTACGAGCAGTACTTC
>TRBJ1-1|.|many|TRBV7-8
CASSFLGGSPEAFF
TGTGCCAGCAGCTTTCTCGGGGGAAGCCCTGAAGCTTTCTTT
>TRBJ1-1|.|many|TRBV28
CASSSTRGPEAFF
TGTGCCAGCAGTTCCACCCGGGGTCCTGAAGCTTTCTTT
>TRBJ2-2|.|.|TRBV29-1
CSVNGENTGELFF
TGCAGCGTAAACGGGGAAAACACCGGGGAGCTGTTTTTT
>TRBJ2-7|TRBD2|many|TRBV7-9
CASSLAGTSTPYEQYF
TGTGCCAGCAGCTTAGCCGGGACTAGCACCCCCTACGAGCAGTACTTC
>TRBJ2-1|.|.|TRBV29-1
CSVEALPLNEQFF
TGCAGCGTTGAAGCCCTCCCGTTAAATGAGCAGTTCTTC
>TRBJ2-1|.|few|TRBV29-1
CSVEILDRNNEQFF
TGCAGCGTTGAGATTCTTGACAGGAACAATGAGCAGTTCTTC
>TRBJ2-7|TRBD1|.|TRBV30
CAWSSGTGLYEQYF
TGTGCCTGGAGTTCCGGGACAGGCCTCTACGAGCAGTACTTC
>TRBJ1-1|TRBD1|few|TRBV4-1
CASSPVQGRPEAFF
TGCGCCAGCAGCCCCGTACAGGGGCGACCTGAAGCTTTCTTT
>TRBJ2-3|TRBD1|.|TRBV9
CASSAGADRVVPDTQYF
TGTGCCAGCAGCGCCGGGGCGGACAGGGTGGTACCGGATACGCAGTATTTT
>TRBJ2-1|.|many|TRBV7-9
CASSFVTDYNEQFF
TGTGCCAGCAGCTTCGTCACAGACTACAATGAGCAGTTCTTC
>TRBJ1-2|TRBD1|.|TRBV28
CASSYRGGYSGYTF
TGTGCCAGCAGCTACAGGGGGGGGTACTCTGGCTACACCTTC
>TRBJ1-1|.|.|TRBV6-4
CASSDSAGSQAFF
TGTGCCAGCAGTGACTCAGCAGGGTCCCAAGCTTTCTTT
>TRBJ2-7|.|many|TRBV28
CASSSGVLAYEQYF
TGTGCCAGCAGTTCAGGGGTCTTAGCCTACGAGCAGTACTTC
>TRBJ1-5|.|many|TRBV6-1
CASGGGIGNQPQHF
TGTGCCAGCGGGGGAGGGATTGGAAATCAGCCCCAGCATTTT
>TRBJ2-2|.|few|TRBV2
CASRPGHSTGELFF
TGTGCCAGCAGACCAGGACACTCCACCGGGGAGCTGTTTTTT